Reported below is one TCR beta chain. The CDR3 length is 15 residues. The germline V gene has CDR1 SGHDT and CDR2 YYEEEE. Germline trimming cut 4 bases from V and 3 bases from J; bases unmatched to any gene: 8. The entry originates in a study of shared clonotypes between healthy human individuals. This table comes from immunoSEQ multiplex PCR, and its TCRdb copy is limited to in-frame clones, with some not included. The sample yields around 1.1 million clones, 75% to 85% seen once. This chain joins TRBV5-6 and TRBJ1-2; 8 bases map to TRBD1. Source material: memory CD4+ T cells from PBMCs. Subset meaning: CD45RA-negative fraction. This TCR was sampled from a young man in good health. Some clones in this sample may be carry-over from other donors' samples. CDR3 bases: TGTGCCAGCAGCCGCATCATGGACAGGGACTATGGCTACACCTTC. This sequence encodes CASSRIMDRDYGYTF.